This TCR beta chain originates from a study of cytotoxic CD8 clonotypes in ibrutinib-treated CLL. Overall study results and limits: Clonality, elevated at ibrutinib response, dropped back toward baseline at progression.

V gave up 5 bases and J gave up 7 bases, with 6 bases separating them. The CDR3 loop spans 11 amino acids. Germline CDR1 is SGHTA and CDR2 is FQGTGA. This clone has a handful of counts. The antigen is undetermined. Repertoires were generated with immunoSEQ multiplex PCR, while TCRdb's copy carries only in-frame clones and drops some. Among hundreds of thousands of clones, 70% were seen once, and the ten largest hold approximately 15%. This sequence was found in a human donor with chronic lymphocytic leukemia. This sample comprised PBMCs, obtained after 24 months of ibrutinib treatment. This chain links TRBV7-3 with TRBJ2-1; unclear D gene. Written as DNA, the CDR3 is TGTGCCAGCAGCGACGAGAATGAGCAGTTCTTC. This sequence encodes CASSDENEQFF.